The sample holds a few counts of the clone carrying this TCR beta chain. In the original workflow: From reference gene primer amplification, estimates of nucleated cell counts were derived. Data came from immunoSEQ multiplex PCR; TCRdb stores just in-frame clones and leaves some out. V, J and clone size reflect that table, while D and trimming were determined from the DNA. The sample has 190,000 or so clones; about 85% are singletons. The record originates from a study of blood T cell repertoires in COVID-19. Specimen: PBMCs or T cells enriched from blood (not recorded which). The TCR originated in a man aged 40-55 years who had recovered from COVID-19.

The DNA of the CDR3 is TGCGCCAGCAGCTCAGGGACAAAAGAAGGCTACACCTTC. Translation: CASSSGTKEGYTF. The chain combines TRBV5-1 with TRBJ1-2; D may be TRBD1 (6 bases). V lost 3 bases and J 8 bases, leaving 14 bases between the germline ends. This CDR3 region has 13 residues. Looked up from germline, CDR1 is SGHRS and CDR2 is YFSETQ.